The 9 T cell receptor beta chains presented below share a single source sample, sequenced in a study of identical twins. TCRdb passed the 5' RACE reads through MiXCR, listing each CDR3 protein once. The table has a few hundred thousand distinct CDR3 sequences, approximately 8.8% seen once. Sequenced material: naive T cells sorted from blood. The receptors here all came from a woman aged 45 to 65 in good health.

The genes are TRBV15 and TRBJ2-3; 8 bases are a match to TRBD1. The germline V gene has CDR1 LNHNV and CDR2 YYDKDF (reference sequence). The trim removed 1 base at V and 2 bases at J, leaving 5 bases unmatched. The CDR3 runs to 16 residues. The CDR3, as DNA: TGTGCCACCAGCAGAGGAGGGACAGGCTCCACAGATACGCAGTATTTT. It translates to CATSRGGTGSTDTQYF.

CDR3 protein: CSVASTGTDTQYF. CDR3 DNA sequence: TGCAGCGTGGCGTCGACGGGGACAGATACGCAGTATTTT. The rearrangement joins TRBV29-1 to TRBJ2-3, with TRBD2 as a possible D gene (5 bases). CDR1 SQVTM and CDR2 ANQGSEA come from the germline V gene. This CDR3 comprises 13 residues. Trimming took off 6 bases at V and 3 bases at J, with 13 bases between the two ends.

This clonotype was observed many times. The rearrangement joins TRBV12-3 or TRBV12-4 to TRBJ2-5, with unresolved D. Trimming took off 1 base at V and 1 base at J, with 7 bases between the two ends. The CDR3 totals 14 residues. The CDR3 nucleotides are TGTGCCAGCAGTTTAGTGGCGGTCCAAGAGACCCAGTACTTC. Its protein product is CASSLVAVQETQYF.

This chain joins TRBV7-2 and TRBJ2-1; D unclear. Germline V lookup: CDR1 SGHTA, CDR2 FQGNSA. The V end lost 3 bases, the J end lost 0 bases, and 9 bases lay between the germline ends. This CDR3 comprises 15 residues. CDR3 residues: CASSFAQSSYNEQFF. The CDR3 DNA reads TGTGCCAGCAGCTTCGCGCAAAGCTCCTACAATGAGCAGTTCTTC.

This clonotype was picked up a small number of times. The chain combines TRBV5-1 with TRBJ1-1; D is perhaps TRBD1 (6 bases). The V end lost 3 bases, the J end lost 1 base, and 10 bases lay between the germline ends. Per the germline V gene, CDR1 is SGHRS and CDR2 is YFSETQ. This CDR3 region has 14 residues. The CDR3 protein is CASSWTEQNTEAFF. The DNA of the CDR3 is TGCGCCAGCAGCTGGACAGAACAGAACACTGAAGCTTTCTTT.

This clonotype appeared many times. This chain links TRBV12-3 or TRBV12-4 with TRBJ2-2; possibly TRBD2 for D (5 bases). There are 15 residues in the CDR3. V lost 3 bases and J lost 5, with 13 bases in between. The CDR3 region is CASSFRLARTGELFF. CDR3 DNA sequence: TGTGCCAGCAGTTTCAGGCTAGCTCGGACCGGGGAGCTGTTTTTT.

A remark on this clonotype: A much more abundant neighbour one base away suggests this may be a read error. This chain connects TRBV5-1 to TRBJ1-1; D is uncertain. The CDR3 covers 13 residues. Germline-derived CDR1 and CDR2 are SGHRS and YFSETQ. Trimming took 7 bases from V and 1 from J, leaving 11 bases between them. CDR3 in DNA: TGCGCCAGCGGCTCGGACGGGAACACTGAAGCTTTCTTT. Protein: CASGSDGNTEAFF.

This clonotype was seen repeatedly, ten times or more. V gene TRBV29-1 combines with J gene TRBJ2-2; 8 bases are shared with TRBD2. Germline CDR1 reads SQVTM; CDR2 reads ANQGSEA. The CDR3 extends over 16 amino acids. J was trimmed by 8 bases and V by 2 bases; bases with no gene match: 13. CDR3 protein: CSVENLSGAQAGELFF. The CDR3 DNA reads as TGCAGCGTTGAAAATCTTAGCGGGGCACAGGCGGGGGAGCTGTTTTTT.

V usage is TRBV5-1 and J usage is TRBJ2-3; TRBD2 is a possible D gene (6 bases). Trimming removed 1 base from V and 8 bases from J, with 11 bases in between. The CDR3 contains 13 residues. Looked up from germline, CDR1 is SGHRS and CDR2 is YFSETQ. The CDR3 reads CASSLKDGGTQYF. The CDR3 bases are TGCGCCAGCAGCTTGAAGGACGGGGGTACGCAGTATTTT.